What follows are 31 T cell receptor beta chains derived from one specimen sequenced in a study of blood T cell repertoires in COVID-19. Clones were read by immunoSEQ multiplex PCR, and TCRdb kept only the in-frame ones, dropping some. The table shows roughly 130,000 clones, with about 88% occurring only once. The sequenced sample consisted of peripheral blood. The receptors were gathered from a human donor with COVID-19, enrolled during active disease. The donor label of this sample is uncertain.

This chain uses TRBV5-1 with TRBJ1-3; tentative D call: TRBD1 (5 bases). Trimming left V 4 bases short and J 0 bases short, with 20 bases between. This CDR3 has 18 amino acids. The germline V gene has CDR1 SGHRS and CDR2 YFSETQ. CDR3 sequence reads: CASSPRGSGLSSGNTIYF. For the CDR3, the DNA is TGCGCCAGCAGCCCCCGAGGATCGGGACTCAGCTCTGGAAACACCATATATTTT.

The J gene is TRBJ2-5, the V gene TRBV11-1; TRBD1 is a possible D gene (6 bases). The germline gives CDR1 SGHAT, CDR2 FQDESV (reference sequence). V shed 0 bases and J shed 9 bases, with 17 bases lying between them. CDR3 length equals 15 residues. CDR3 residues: CASSLAGAASGAQYF. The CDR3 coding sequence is TGTGCCAGCAGCTTAGCGGGGGCCGCATCTGGGGCCCAGTACTTC.

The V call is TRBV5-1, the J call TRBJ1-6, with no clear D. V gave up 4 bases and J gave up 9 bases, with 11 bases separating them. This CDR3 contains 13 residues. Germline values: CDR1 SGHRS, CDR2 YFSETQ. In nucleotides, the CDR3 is TGCGCCAGCAGCCTGACCGAGGGTTCACCCCTCCACTTT. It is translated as CASSLTEGSPLHF.

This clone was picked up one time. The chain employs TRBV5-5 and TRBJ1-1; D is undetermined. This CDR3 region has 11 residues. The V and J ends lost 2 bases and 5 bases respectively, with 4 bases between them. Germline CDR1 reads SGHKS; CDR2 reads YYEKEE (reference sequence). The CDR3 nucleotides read TGTGCCAGCAGCTTTCGGACTGAAGCTTTCTTT. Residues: CASSFRTEAFF.

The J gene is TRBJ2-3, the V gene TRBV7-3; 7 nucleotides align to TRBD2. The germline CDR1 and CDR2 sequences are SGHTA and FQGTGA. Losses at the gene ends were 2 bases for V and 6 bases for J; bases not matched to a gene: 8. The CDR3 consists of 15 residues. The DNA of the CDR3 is TGTGCCAGCAGCTTAGGCGGGAGCGTGGGGGATACGCAGTATTTT. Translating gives CASSLGGSVGDTQYF.

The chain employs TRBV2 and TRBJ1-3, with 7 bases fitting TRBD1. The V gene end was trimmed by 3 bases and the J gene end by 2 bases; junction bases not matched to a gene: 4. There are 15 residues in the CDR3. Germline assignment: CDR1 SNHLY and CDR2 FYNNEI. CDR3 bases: TGTGCCAGCAGTGAGACAGGGAACACTGGAAACACCATATATTTT. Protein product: CASSETGNTGNTIYF.

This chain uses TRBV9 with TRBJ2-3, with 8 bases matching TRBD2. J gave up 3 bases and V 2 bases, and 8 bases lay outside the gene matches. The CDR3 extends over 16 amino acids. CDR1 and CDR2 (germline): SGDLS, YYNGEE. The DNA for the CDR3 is TGTGCCAGCAGCGTCCGAGCGGGAGAAGTGACAGATACGCAGTATTTT. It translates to CASSVRAGEVTDTQYF.

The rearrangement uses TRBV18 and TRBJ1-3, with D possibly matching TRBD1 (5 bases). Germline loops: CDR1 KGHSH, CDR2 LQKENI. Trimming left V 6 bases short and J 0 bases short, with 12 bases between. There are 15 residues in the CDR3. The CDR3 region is CASSTQDSSGNTIYF. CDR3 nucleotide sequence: TGTGCCAGCTCCACACAGGATTCCTCTGGAAACACCATATATTTT.

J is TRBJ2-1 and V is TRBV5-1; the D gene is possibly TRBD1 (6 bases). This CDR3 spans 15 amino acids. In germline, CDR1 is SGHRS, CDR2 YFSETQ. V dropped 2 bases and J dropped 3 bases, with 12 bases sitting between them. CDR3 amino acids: CASSFIPGVYNEQFF. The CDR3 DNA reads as TGCGCCAGCAGCTTTATCCCAGGGGTCTACAATGAGCAGTTCTTC.

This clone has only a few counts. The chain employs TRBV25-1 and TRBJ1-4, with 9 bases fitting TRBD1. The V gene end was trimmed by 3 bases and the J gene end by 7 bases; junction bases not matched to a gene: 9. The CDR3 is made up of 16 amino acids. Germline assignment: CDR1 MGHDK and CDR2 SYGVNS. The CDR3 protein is CASSDGGTGSPEKLFF. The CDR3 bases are TGTGCCAGCAGTGATGGGGGGACAGGGAGTCCTGAAAAACTGTTTTTT.

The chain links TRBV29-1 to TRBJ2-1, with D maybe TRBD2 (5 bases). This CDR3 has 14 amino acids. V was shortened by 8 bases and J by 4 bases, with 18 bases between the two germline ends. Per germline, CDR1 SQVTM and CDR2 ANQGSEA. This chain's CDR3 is CSSTVEDRYNEQFF. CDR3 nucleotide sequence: TGCAGCTCAACGGTGGAGGACCGATACAATGAGCAGTTCTTC.

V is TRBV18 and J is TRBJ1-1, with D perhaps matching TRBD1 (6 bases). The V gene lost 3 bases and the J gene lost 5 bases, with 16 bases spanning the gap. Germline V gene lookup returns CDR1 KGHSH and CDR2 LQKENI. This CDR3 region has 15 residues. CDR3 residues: CASSPSQGRSTEAFF. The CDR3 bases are TGTGCCAGCTCACCTTCCCAGGGGCGTTCGACTGAAGCTTTCTTT.

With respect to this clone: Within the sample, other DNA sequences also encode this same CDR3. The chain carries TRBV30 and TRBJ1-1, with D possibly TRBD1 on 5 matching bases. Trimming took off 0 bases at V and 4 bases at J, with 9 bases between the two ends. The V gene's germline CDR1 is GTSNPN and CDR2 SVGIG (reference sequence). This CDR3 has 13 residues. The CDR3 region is CAWSVRQGTEAFF. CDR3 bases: TGTGCCTGGAGTGTACGGCAGGGCACTGAAGCTTTCTTT.

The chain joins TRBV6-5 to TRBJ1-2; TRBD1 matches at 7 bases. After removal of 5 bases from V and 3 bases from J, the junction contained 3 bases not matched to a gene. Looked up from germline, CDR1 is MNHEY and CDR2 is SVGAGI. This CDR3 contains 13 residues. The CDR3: CASSLGTDYGYTF. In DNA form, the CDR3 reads TGTGCCAGCAGTCTAGGGACAGACTATGGCTACACCTTC.

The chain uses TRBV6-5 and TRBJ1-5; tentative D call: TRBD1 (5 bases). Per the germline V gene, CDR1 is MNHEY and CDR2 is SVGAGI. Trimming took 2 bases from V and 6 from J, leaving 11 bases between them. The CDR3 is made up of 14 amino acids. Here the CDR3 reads CASSYGQGGQPQHF. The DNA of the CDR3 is TGTGCCAGCAGTTACGGGCAGGGAGGTCAGCCCCAGCATTTT.

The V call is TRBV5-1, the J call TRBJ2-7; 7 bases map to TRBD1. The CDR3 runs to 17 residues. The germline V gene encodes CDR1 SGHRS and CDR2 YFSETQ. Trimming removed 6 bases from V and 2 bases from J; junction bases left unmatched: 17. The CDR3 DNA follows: TGCGCCAGCAAACCCGAGTACGTGTGGGACAGTACCTACGAGCAGTACTTC. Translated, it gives CASKPEYVWDSTYEQYF.

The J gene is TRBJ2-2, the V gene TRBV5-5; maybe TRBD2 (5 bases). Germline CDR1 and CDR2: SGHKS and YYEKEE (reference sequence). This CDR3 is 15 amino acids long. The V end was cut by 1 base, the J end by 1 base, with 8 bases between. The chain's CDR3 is CASSLWGVNTGELFF. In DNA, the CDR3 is TGTGCCAGCAGCTTGTGGGGAGTGAACACCGGGGAGCTGTTTTTT.

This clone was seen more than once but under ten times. Here the CDR3 DNA reads TGCGCCAGCAGCCCACGACGTGGCGGGAGTCGGTCCACCGGGGAGCTGTTTTTT. This codes for CASSPRRGGSRSTGELFF. The chain employs TRBV4-1 and TRBJ2-2, with 7 bases aligning to TRBD2. Germline V gene data show CDR1 as MGHRA and CDR2 as YSYEKL. This CDR3 contains 18 residues. J was trimmed by 4 bases and V by 4 bases; bases with no gene match: 15.

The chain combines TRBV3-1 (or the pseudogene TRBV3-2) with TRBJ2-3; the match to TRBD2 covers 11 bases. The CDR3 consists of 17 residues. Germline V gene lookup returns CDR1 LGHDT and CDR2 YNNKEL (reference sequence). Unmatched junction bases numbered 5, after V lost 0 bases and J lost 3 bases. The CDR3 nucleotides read TGTGCCAGCAGCCAAGAAACTAGCGGGGGACCTACAGATACGCAGTATTTT. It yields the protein CASSQETSGGPTDTQYF.

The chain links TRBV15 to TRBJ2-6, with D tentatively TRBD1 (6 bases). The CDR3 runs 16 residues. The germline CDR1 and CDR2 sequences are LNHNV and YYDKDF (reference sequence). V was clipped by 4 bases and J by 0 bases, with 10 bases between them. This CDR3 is CATSMTGGSGANVLTF. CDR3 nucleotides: TGTGCCACCAGCATGACAGGTGGCTCTGGGGCCAACGTCCTGACTTTC.

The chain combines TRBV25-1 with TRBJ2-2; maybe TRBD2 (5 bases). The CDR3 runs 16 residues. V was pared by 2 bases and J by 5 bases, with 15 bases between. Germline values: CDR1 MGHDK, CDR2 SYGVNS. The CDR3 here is CASSEPYPTGTGELFF. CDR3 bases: TGTGCCAGCAGTGAACCGTATCCGACGGGGACCGGGGAGCTGTTTTTT. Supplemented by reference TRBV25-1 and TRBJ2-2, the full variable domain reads EADIYQTPRYLVIGTGKKITLECSQTMGHDKMYWYQQDPGMELHLIHYSYGVNSTEKGDLSSESTVSRIRTEHFPLTLESARPSHTSQYLCASSEPYPTGTGELFFGEGSRLTVL.

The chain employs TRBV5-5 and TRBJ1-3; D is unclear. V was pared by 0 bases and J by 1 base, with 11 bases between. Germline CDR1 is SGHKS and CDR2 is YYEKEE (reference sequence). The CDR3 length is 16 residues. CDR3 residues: CASSLVHGFSGNTIYF. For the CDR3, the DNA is TGTGCCAGCAGCTTGGTCCACGGTTTTTCTGGAAACACCATATATTTT.

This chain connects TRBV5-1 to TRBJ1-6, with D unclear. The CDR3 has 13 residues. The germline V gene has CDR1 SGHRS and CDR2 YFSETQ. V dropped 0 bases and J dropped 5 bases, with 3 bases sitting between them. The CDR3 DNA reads TGCGCCAGCAGCTTGGATAATAATTCACCCCTCCACTTT. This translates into CASSLDNNSPLHF.

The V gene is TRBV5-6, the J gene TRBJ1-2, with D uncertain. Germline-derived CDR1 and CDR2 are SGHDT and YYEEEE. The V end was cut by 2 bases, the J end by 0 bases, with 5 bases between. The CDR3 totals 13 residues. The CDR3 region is CASSLATNYGYTF. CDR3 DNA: TGTGCCAGCAGCTTAGCCACTAACTATGGCTACACCTTC.

CDR3 residues: CASSYSGVPQETQYF. The CDR3 DNA reads as TGTGCCAGCAGTTATTCAGGGGTCCCTCAAGAGACCCAGTACTTC. The chain uses TRBV6-5 and TRBJ2-5, with D tentatively TRBD1 (6 bases). Germline V gives CDR1 MNHEY, CDR2 SVGAGI. The CDR3 consists of 15 residues. V dropped 3 bases and J dropped 2 bases, with 13 bases sitting between them.

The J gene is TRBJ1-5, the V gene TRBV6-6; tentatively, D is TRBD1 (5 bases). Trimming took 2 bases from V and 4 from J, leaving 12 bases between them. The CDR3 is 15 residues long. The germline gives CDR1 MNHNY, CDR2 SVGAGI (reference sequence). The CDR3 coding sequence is TGTGCCAGCAGTTACCCGGGGGGGGATAATCAGCCCCAGCATTTT. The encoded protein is CASSYPGGDNQPQHF.

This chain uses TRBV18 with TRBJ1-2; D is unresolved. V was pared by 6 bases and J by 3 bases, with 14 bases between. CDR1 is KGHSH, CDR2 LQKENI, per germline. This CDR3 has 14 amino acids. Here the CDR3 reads CASSPAADYYGYTF. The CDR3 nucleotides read TGTGCCAGCTCGCCCGCGGCCGACTACTATGGCTACACCTTC.

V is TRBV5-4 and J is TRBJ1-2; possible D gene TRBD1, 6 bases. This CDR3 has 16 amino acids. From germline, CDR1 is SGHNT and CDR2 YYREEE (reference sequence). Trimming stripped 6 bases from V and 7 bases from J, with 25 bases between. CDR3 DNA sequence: TGTGCCAGCAACAAAGGGGGGGCCGGTATAGTTGGTGGCTACACCTTC. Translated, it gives CASNKGGAGIVGGYTF.

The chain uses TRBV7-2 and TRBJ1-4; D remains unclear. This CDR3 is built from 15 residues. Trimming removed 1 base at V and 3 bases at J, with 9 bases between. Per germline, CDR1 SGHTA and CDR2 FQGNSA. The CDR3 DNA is TGTGCCAGCAGCTTAGAAGCACAGCCTAATGAAAAACTGTTTTTT. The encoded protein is CASSLEAQPNEKLFF.

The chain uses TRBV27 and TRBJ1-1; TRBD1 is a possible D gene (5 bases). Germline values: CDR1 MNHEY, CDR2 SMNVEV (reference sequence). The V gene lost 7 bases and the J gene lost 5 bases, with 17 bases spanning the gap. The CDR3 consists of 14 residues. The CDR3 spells CASTTVQGSTEAFF. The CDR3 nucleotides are TGTGCCAGCACCACTGTTCAGGGCTCGACTGAAGCTTTCTTT.

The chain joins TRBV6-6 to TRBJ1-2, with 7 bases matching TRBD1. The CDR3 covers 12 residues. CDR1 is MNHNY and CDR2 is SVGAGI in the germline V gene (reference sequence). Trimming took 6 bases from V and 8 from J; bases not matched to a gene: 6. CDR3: CASRRQGGGYTF. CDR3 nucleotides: TGTGCCAGCAGACGACAGGGCGGCGGCTACACCTTC.